The rows below give T cell receptor beta chains drawn from one sample of a study of blood T cell repertoires in COVID-19. The table came from immunoSEQ multiplex PCR; TCRdb's copy has only in-frame clones and leaves some out. The sample lists hundreds of thousands of clones, 65% to 85% occurring once. Sequenced: PBMCs or T cells enriched from blood (not recorded which). These TCRs come from a woman in her sixties or seventies who had recovered from COVID-19. The CDR3 runs from the conserved cysteine through the conserved F or W. The D gene is left open where the match is weak. Rows give clone size only sometimes, using once, few, many, or a class for an expanded clone.

>.|TRBD2|TRBJ2-3|TRBV7-9|12
TGTGCCAGCAGCTCCGGGACTAGAGAACAGTATTTT
CASSSGTREQYF
>few|.|TRBJ2-5|TRBV5-6|11
TGTGCCAGCAGCGCGAGCGAGACCCAGTACTTC
CASSASETQYF
>.|.|TRBJ1-4|TRBV5-1|13
TGCGCCAGCAGGTCATCAATGAATGAAAAACTGTTTTTT
CASRSSMNEKLFF
>.|TRBD2|TRBJ2-2|TRBV7-2|15
TGTGCCAGCAGCCCGGCGTCTAGCGGGAGGGGGGAGCTGTTTTTT
CASSPASSGRGELFF
>.|TRBD2|TRBJ2-3|TRBV27|15
TGTGCCAGCAACCCAGCGGGAGGGCCTCTGGATACGCAGTATTTT
CASNPAGGPLDTQYF
>.|.|TRBJ1-1|TRBV7-9|14
TGTGCCAGCAGCCTCCAACAGGGATCCACTGAAGCTTTCTTT
CASSLQQGSTEAFF
>few|.|TRBJ1-1|TRBV12-5|15
TGTGCTAGTGGCAAAACAGGGTCGAAGAACACTGAAGCTTTCTTT
CASGKTGSKNTEAFF
>.|.|TRBJ2-1|TRBV30|12
TGTGCCTGGAAAGCTAGCGCGACTGAGCAGTTCTTC
CAWKASATEQFF
>.|TRBD2|TRBJ2-7|TRBV25-1|15
TGTGCCAGCAGTGAATTGTCTAGCGGGAGCCACGAGCAGTACTTC
CASSELSSGSHEQYF
>few|TRBD2|TRBJ2-2|TRBV7-9|16
TGTGCCAGCATGAAGTTAGCGGGAGGCCGGACCGGGGAGCTGTTTTTT
CASMKLAGGRTGELFF
>.|TRBD1|TRBJ1-5|TRBV10-3|13
TGTGCCAGTACAGGGGGGACGGATCAGCCCCAGCATTTT
CASTGGTDQPQHF
>.|.|TRBJ1-1|TRBV6-6|15
TGTGCCAGCAGACCCGGGGGGTCGGGAAACACTGAAGCTTTCTTT
CASRPGGSGNTEAFF
>.|TRBD2|TRBJ2-1|TRBV24-1|18
TGTGCCACCAGTGATACCGGGACTAGCGGGGGGCCTAGGGATGAGCAGTTCTTC
CATSDTGTSGGPRDEQFF
>.|TRBD1|TRBJ1-1|TRBV7-9|15
TGTGCCAGCAGCTCCCGGGACAGCCTGAACACTGAAGCTTTCTTT
CASSSRDSLNTEAFF
>once|TRBD1|TRBJ1-1|TRBV19|13
TGTGCCAGTAGTATACGGGGACAGAGTGAAGCTTTCTTT
CASSIRGQSEAFF
>.|.|TRBJ2-7|TRBV5-6|11
TGTGCCAGCAGGCGGGACCACGAGCAGTACTTC
CASRRDHEQYF
>once|TRBD1|TRBJ2-2|TRBV7-2|16
TGTGCCAGCAGCACCCGACAGGGGGCGAACACCGGGGAGCTGTTTTTT
CASSTRQGANTGELFF
>.|.|TRBJ1-2|TRBV25-1|12
TGTGCCAGCAGTGACCGGAGCTATGGCTACACCTTC
CASSDRSYGYTF
>once|.|TRBJ2-2|TRBV13|17
TGTGCCAGCAGCTCCTCAGGGGATGACGCGAACACCGGGGAGCTGTTTTTT
CASSSSGDDANTGELFF
>.|TRBD1|TRBJ2-7|TRBV7-8|14
TGTGCCAGCAGCCCGGGGACAGGGGCCTACGAGCAGTACTTC
CASSPGTGAYEQYF
>.|TRBD2|TRBJ2-1|TRBV15|16
TGTGCCACCAGCAGAGATCTAGCGGGGGGATACAATGAGCAGTTCTTC
CATSRDLAGGYNEQFF
>.|TRBD1|TRBJ2-2|TRBV18|17
TGTGCCAGCTCAGAACGCGGTAGGACAGGGAGCACCGGGGAGCTGTTTTTT
CASSERGRTGSTGELFF
>.|.|TRBJ1-1|TRBV3-1/TRBV3-2|13
TGTGCCAGCAGCCAAGAAATGGCGGGGGGAGCTTTCTTT
CASSQEMAGGAFF